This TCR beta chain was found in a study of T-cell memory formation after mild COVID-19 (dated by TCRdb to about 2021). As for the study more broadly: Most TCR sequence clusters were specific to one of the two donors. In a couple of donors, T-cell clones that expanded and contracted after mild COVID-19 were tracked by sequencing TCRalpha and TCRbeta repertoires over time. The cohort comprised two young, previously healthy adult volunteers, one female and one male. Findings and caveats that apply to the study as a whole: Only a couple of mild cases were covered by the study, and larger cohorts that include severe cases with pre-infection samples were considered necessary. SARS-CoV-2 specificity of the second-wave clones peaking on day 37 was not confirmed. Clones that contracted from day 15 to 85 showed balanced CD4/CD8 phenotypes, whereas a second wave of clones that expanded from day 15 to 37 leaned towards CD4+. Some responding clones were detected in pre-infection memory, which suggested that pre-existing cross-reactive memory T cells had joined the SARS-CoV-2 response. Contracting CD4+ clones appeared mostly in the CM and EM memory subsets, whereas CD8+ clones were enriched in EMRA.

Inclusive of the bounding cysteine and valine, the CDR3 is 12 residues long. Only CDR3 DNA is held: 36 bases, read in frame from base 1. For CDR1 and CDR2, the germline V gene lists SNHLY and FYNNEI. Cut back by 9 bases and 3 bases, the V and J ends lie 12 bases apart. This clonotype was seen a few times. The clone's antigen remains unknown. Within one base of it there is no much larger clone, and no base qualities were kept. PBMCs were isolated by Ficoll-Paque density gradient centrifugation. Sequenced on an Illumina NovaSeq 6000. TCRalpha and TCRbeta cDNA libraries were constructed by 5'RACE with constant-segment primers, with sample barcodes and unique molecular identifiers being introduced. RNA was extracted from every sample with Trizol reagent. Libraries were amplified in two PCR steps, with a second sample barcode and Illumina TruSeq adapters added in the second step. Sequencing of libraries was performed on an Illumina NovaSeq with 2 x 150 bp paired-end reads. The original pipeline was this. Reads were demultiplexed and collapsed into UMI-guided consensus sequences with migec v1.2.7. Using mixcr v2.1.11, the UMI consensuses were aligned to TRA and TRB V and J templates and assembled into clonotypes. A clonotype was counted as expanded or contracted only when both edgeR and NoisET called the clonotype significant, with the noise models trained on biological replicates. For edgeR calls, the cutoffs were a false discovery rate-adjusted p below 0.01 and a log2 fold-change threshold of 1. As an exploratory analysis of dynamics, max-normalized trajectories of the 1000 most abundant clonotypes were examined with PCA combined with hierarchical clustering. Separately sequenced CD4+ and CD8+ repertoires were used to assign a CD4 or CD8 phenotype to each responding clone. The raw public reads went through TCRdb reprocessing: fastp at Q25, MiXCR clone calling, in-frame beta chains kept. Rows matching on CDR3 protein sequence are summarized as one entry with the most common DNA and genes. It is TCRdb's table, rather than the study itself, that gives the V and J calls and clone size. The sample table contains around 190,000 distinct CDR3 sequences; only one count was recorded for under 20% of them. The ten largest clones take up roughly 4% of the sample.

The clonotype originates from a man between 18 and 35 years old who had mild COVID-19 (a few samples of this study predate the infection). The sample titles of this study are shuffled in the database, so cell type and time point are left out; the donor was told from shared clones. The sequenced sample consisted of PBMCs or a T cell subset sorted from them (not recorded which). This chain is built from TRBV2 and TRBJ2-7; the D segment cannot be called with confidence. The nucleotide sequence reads TGTGCCAGTGCCCCCTTGAGCTACGAGCAGTACGTC. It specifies CASAPLSYEQYV.